This TCR beta chain was documented in a study of T cells in Graves' hyperthyroidism and ophthalmopathy. CDR3 length: 14 amino acids. V was trimmed by 2 bases and J by 4 bases, leaving 14 bases between them. Germline V gene data show CDR1 as DFQATT and CDR2 as SNEGSKA (reference sequence). This clonotype was seen many times. Authors of the study amplified TCR beta CDR3 regions from RNA transcripts. The TCR CDR3 first-round RT-PCR relied on the HTBI primer set. TCRdb ran MiXCR on the multiplex PCR reads and lists one entry per CDR3 protein. The sample gives approximately 410,000 distinct CDR3 sequences, roughly 14% of which show up once; under 15% is in the top ten. Thyroid ultrasound and orbital computed tomography, with clinical symptoms and serum thyroxine and TRAb, informed diagnoses.

The sample taken for sequencing was blood. This TCR derives from a man between 18 and 29 years old with Graves' ophthalmopathy. The chain has TRBV20-1 and TRBJ2-5, with D perhaps being TRBD1 or TRBD2 (5 bases each). The CDR3 DNA follows: TGCAGTGCTAGATCCCTTCGGGGCGCAGAGACCCAGTACTTC. This codes for CSARSLRGAETQYF.